One sample yielded the 9 T cell receptor beta chains listed below, sequenced in a study of OX40 agonist ivuxolimab in advanced cancers. Method: immunoSEQ multiplex PCR; TCRdb's copy keeps in-frame clones and lacks some. The sample lists roughly 73,000 clones, approximately 80% seen once, with around 0.96% in the top ten. The sequencing used CD4+ or CD8+ T cells sorted from blood, collected in a trial of the OX40 agonist ivuxolimab. These receptors all stem from an adult with an advanced solid tumor such as melanoma, head and neck, liver or kidney cancer.

This rearrangement joins TRBV25-1 to TRBJ2-7; D remains ambiguous. This CDR3 is built from 11 residues. V lost 0 bases to trimming and J lost 5 bases, with 2 bases between them. The germline V gene encodes CDR1 MGHDK and CDR2 SYGVNS. The CDR3: CASSEYNEQYF. CDR3 nucleotide sequence: TGTGCCAGCAGTGAATATAACGAGCAGTACTTC.

In this sample, this clone is medium-sized (0.01 to 0.1%). The rearrangement links TRBV6-5 to TRBJ1-6, with D unclear. Germline V gives CDR1 MNHEY, CDR2 SVGAGI. With 5 bases removed from V and 11 bases from J, the gap between germline ends came to 10 bases. CDR3 size: 12 residues. CDR3 region: CASSPGSPPLHF. DNA of the CDR3: TGTGCCAGCAGTCCGGGCAGCCCACCCCTCCACTTT.

Worth noting for this clone: Other DNA variants within this sample encode the same CDR3. The chain is built from TRBV28 and TRBJ2-7, with 9 bases matching TRBD2. Per germline, CDR1 MDHEN and CDR2 SYDVKM. The CDR3 totals 16 residues. With V trimmed by 3 bases and J by 1 base, 7 bases remained unmatched. CDR3: CASSFSLAGLSYEQYF. As DNA, the CDR3 is TGTGCCAGCAGTTTTTCTCTAGCGGGGCTATCCTACGAGCAGTACTTC.

The chain links TRBV18 to TRBJ2-6, with D possibly matching TRBD2 (6 bases). Germline CDR1 is KGHSH and CDR2 is LQKENI. V lost 0 bases, J lost 0 bases, and 9 bases lay in between. The CDR3 loop spans 17 amino acids. CDR3 sequence (DNA): TGTGCCAGCTCACCACCTGGGGGGAGCTCTGGGGCCAACGTCCTGACTTTC. Translation: CASSPPGGSSGANVLTF.

The chain carries TRBV5-1 and TRBJ2-7, with D unresolved. Germline CDR1 is SGHRS and CDR2 is YFSETQ. This CDR3 is built from 14 residues. V lost 0 bases and J lost 4, with 11 bases in between. CDR3 sequence reads: CASSLEVKPYEQYF. The CDR3 DNA reads TGCGCCAGCAGCTTGGAAGTGAAACCTTACGAGCAGTACTTC.

V gene TRBV5-4 combines with J gene TRBJ2-5; a weak D match, TRBD2 (6 bases). The CDR3 spans 14 residues. The V and J ends lost 4 bases and 5 bases respectively, with 15 bases between them. Germline V CDR1 and CDR2: SGHNT, YYREEE (reference sequence). The CDR3 sequence is CASSMGGFQETQYF. The CDR3, as DNA: TGTGCCAGCAGCATGGGAGGATTTCAGGAGACCCAGTACTTC.

The rearrangement joins TRBV19 to TRBJ2-4, with 8 nucleotides matching TRBD2. Germline CDR1 LNHDA, CDR2 SQIVND (reference sequence). This CDR3 region has 18 residues. Losses at the gene ends were 3 bases for V and 0 bases for J; bases not matched to a gene: 10. The CDR3 DNA reads as TGTGCCAGTAGTATGGCACCCTCGGGGGGGTCAGCCAAAAACATTCAGTACTTC. Translation: CASSMAPSGGSAKNIQYF. The full variable domain, with the rest looked up from reference TRBV19 and TRBJ2-4, is DGGITQSPKYLFRKEGQNVTLSCEQNLNHDAMYWYRQDPGQGLRLIYYSQIVNDFQKGDIAEGYSVSREKKESFPLTVTSAQKNPTAFYLCASSMAPSGGSAKNIQYFGAGTRLSVL.

The chain links TRBV10-1 to TRBJ2-1, with TRBD2 identical over 13 bases. Per germline, CDR1 WNHNN and CDR2 SYGVQD (reference sequence). J gave up 6 bases and V 5 bases, and 4 bases lay outside the gene matches. CDR3 length equals 15 residues. CDR3 residues: CASSPGLAGFNEQFF. Written as DNA, the CDR3 is TGCGCCAGCAGTCCGGGACTAGCGGGGTTCAATGAGCAGTTCTTC.

The chain uses TRBV19 and TRBJ1-6; 9 positions match TRBD1. The CDR3 is 15 residues long. Trimming at V came to 5 bases and at J to 6 bases, leaving 5 bases not matched to a gene. Germline CDR1 is LNHDA and CDR2 is SQIVND (reference sequence). CDR3 nucleotides: TGTGCCAGTAGTCCGAGACAGGGGGGTAATTCACCCCTCCACTTT. Protein sequence: CASSPRQGGNSPLHF.